This paragraph reports one TCR beta chain. The junction and the germline gene differ at one end; a read error may be behind it. The CDR3 runs to 15 residues. Germline loops: CDR1 MDHEN, CDR2 SYDVKM. TCRdb's copy holds only in-frame clones and misses some; the assay was immunoSEQ multiplex PCR. The table shows some 110,000 clones, with 80% to 90% occurring only once. The sample belongs to a study of T cell responses to AZD1222 COVID-19 vaccine. V usage is TRBV28 and J usage is TRBJ2-3, with D perhaps matching TRBD2 (5 bases). Sequencing used peripheral blood, obtained on day 0 of AZD1222 vaccination. The sequence was obtained from an adult in good health. The CDR3 coding sequence is TGTGCCAGCAGCCCCACCGAGGGCTGGGCAGATACGCGGTATTTT. Residues: CASSPTEGWADTRYF.